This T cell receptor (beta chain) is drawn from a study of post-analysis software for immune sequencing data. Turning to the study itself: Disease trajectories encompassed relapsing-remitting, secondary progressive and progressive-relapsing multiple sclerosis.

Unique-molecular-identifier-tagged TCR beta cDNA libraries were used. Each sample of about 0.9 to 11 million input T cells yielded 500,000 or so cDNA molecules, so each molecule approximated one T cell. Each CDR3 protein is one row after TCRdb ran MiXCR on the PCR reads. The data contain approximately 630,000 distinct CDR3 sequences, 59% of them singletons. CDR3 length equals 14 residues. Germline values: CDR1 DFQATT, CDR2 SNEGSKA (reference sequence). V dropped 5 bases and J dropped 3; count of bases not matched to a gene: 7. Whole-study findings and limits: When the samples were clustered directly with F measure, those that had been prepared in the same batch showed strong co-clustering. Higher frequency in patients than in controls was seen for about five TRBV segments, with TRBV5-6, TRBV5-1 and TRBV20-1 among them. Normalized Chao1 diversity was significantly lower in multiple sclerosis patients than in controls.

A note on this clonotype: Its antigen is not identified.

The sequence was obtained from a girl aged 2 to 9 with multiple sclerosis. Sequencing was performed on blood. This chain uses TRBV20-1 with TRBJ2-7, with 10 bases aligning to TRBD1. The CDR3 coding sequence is TGCAGTGCTTCACGGCGGACAGGGGGCTACGAGCAGTACTTC. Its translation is CSASRRTGGYEQYF.